This T cell receptor beta chain was sequenced during a study of cytomegalovirus exposure and HLA in healthy donors. Study-level information: The same platform used for the 500 to 850 first-cohort repertoires was also used for the 90 to 150 validation repertoires, as a later analysis reported. General observations from the study: Cytomegalovirus-associated status was assigned to approximately 160 TCR beta chains. The classifier reportedly diagnosed cytomegalovirus status with high specificity and sensitivity. Most TCR sequences were seen very rarely across donors, but some public TCRs occurred in many.

This CDR3 spans 14 amino acids. The germline CDR1 and CDR2 sequences are SGHTA and FQGNSA. V was pared by 5 bases and J by 10 bases, with 18 bases between. Clones were sequenced by immunoSEQ multiplex PCR, and TCRdb holds only the in-frame ones, with some missing. Of approximately 300,000 clones in the sample, roughly 90% were seen once. In the case of this clone: Its target is unknown.

The sequence was obtained from a woman in her late teens or twenties in good health and CMV-seronegative. The chain uses TRBV7-2 and TRBJ2-1, with D unresolved. Sequencing used PBMCs. CDR3: CASSAGSHEREQFF. CDR3 DNA: TGTGCCAGCAGCGCCGGGTCCCATGAACGAGAGCAGTTCTTC.